A selection of T cell receptor beta chains follows, all from one sample in a study of cytomegalovirus exposure and HLA in healthy donors. Clones were sequenced by immunoSEQ multiplex PCR, and TCRdb holds only the in-frame ones, with some missing. The sample carries approximately 97,000 clones, less than 90% recorded once. The sample consisted of PBMCs. These receptors originate from a man in his forties or fifties in good health and CMV-seronegative. CDR3s include the opening cysteine and the closing phenylalanine or tryptophan. D genes are given only for firm matches. The size entry is marked missing in some rows and otherwise reads once, few, many or a size class.

DNA	CDR3	J	D	size	V
TGTGCCAGTAGTATCGGGACAGTCCCGACCTACACCTTC	CASSIGTVPTYTF	TRBJ1-2	TRBD1	-	TRBV19
TGTGCCAGCAGTACCCCGGAACGCCCGCGGGGAAACATTCAGTACTTC	CASSTPERPRGNIQYF	TRBJ2-4	-	-	TRBV6-6
TGTGCCAGTAGCTGGGACAGGAGCGGGGAGACCCAGTACTTC	CASSWDRSGETQYF	TRBJ2-5	TRBD1	few	TRBV19
TGCGCCAGCAGCTTGCTCTCTAGCGGGGACTACAATGAGCAGTTCTTC	CASSLLSSGDYNEQFF	TRBJ2-1	TRBD2	once	TRBV5-1
TGTGCCAGCAGCTCGCAGGGGGCGCAGGGCACTGAAGCTTTCTTT	CASSSQGAQGTEAFF	TRBJ1-1	TRBD1	-	TRBV7-9
TGCGCCAGCAGCGAACAGGATAACTATGGCTACACCTTC	CASSEQDNYGYTF	TRBJ1-2	-	few	TRBV5-1
TGTGCCAGCAGTTACTCCCGGGACACTGAAGCTTTCTTT	CASSYSRDTEAFF	TRBJ1-1	-	-	TRBV6-5
TGTGCTAGCAGCCAGGGACTAGCGGGGGCCTACGAGCAGTACTTC	CASSQGLAGAYEQYF	TRBJ2-7	TRBD2	-	TRBV7-7
TGTGCCAGCAGCCGCGGGGCCTATGGGGCGGGGGGCTACGAGCAGTACTTC	CASSRGAYGAGGYEQYF	TRBJ2-7	TRBD2	-	TRBV4-2
TGTTCCAGCAGCTCCCTCGGGGTAGGGTATGGCTACACCTTC	CSSSSLGVGYGYTF	TRBJ1-2	-	-	TRBV7-9
TGCGCCAGCAGCTTTCAGGGCCTCATGAACACTGAAGCTTTCTTT	CASSFQGLMNTEAFF	TRBJ1-1	-	once	TRBV5-1
TGTGCCAGCTCTCACTGGGACAGCCCTCAAGAGACCCAGTACTTC	CASSHWDSPQETQYF	TRBJ2-5	TRBD1	-	TRBV18
TGTGCTAGTGAAGAGGAACGGAACACTGAAGCTTTCTTT	CASEEERNTEAFF	TRBJ1-1	-	-	TRBV12-5
TGTGCCACCAGCAGAGATTTGGGACAGGGGGCCCGGGACTATGGCTACACCTTC	CATSRDLGQGARDYGYTF	TRBJ1-2	TRBD1	-	TRBV15
TGTGCCAGTAGTGGGGGGTACGAGGGGACTGAAGCTTTCTTT	CASSGGYEGTEAFF	TRBJ1-1	-	-	TRBV19
TGTGCCAGCAGCTTGGCCGGGAGCAGGGGGTTGTTTCAGCCCCAGCATTTT	CASSLAGSRGLFQPQHF	TRBJ1-5	TRBD1	-	TRBV5-6
TGTGCCAAAACGACAGGTGGTCGCGAGCAGTACTTC	CAKTTGGREQYF	TRBJ2-7	-	-	TRBV10-3
TGTGCCAGCAGTCCCGACAGGGGGAGCAATCAGCCCCAGCATTTT	CASSPDRGSNQPQHF	TRBJ1-5	TRBD1	few	TRBV6-5
TGTGCCAGCTCACCGTCTCCCGGGACAGCTTATGGCTACACCTTC	CASSPSPGTAYGYTF	TRBJ1-2	TRBD1	-	TRBV18
TGTGCCAGCAGCTTCAGGGTCCCCTACGAGCAGTACTTC	CASSFRVPYEQYF	TRBJ2-7	-	-	TRBV5-5
TGCGCCAGCAGCCAAGAGCTCGGGGGTAGAGAGTTCTTC	CASSQELGGREFF	TRBJ2-1	-	-	TRBV4-1
TGCGCCAGCAGCCAAGAAGGGAAGGGAGGAGATACGCAGTATTTT	CASSQEGKGGDTQYF	TRBJ2-3	-	-	TRBV4-3
TGTGCCAGCAGCTTAGAAGGCGGGACTGGCAATCAGCCCCAGCATTTT	CASSLEGGTGNQPQHF	TRBJ1-5	-	-	TRBV7-9
TGTGCCAGCAGCCCCTCCGGGATTTCCTACGAGCAGTACTTC	CASSPSGISYEQYF	TRBJ2-7	-	once	TRBV9
TGTGCCGGGACAGGGGAAGAGGACGAGCAGTACTTC	CAGTGEEDEQYF	TRBJ2-7	TRBD1	few	TRBV30
TGTGCCAGCAGCTTAGATCACAGGGGGCAAGAGACCCAGTACTTC	CASSLDHRGQETQYF	TRBJ2-5	TRBD1	-	TRBV11-2
TGTGCCAGCGGCTTTTCATGTCTAAACAGGGCGCTGAACACTGAAGCTTTCTTT	CASGFSCLNRALNTEAFF	TRBJ1-1	-	-	TRBV21-1
TGTGCCAGTAGTATCGACCCAGGGAGGGTCTATGGCTACACCTTC	CASSIDPGRVYGYTF	TRBJ1-2	-	-	TRBV19
TGTGCCAGTAGTATAGAGGCAGCAGGATCCTATGGCTACACCTTC	CASSIEAAGSYGYTF	TRBJ1-2	-	-	TRBV19
TGTGCCAGCAGCTTAAGCGGGGGCAATCAGCCCCAGCATTTT	CASSLSGGNQPQHF	TRBJ1-5	-	-	TRBV11-2
TGTGCCAGCTCCCGAAAGGGGGGACAGGGAAACTGTGAAGCTTTCTTT	CASSRKGGQGNCEAFF	TRBJ1-1	TRBD1	-	TRBV27
TGTGCCATCAGTGCGTGGCCTAACGGGTCGAACAATGAGCAGTTCTTC	CAISAWPNGSNNEQFF	TRBJ2-1	-	-	TRBV10-3
TGTGCCAGACATGGGCCGTACTCTGGAAACACCATATATTTT	CARHGPYSGNTIYF	TRBJ1-3	-	-	TRBV19
TGTGCCAGCAGTGCCCGGGGACAGGGGAACACTGAAGCTTTCTTT	CASSARGQGNTEAFF	TRBJ1-1	TRBD1	-	TRBV6-1
TGTGCCAGCAGCGTAGCAACAGGGGCTAGCACCGGGGAGCTGTTTTTT	CASSVATGASTGELFF	TRBJ2-2	TRBD1	once	TRBV9
TGTGCCAGCAGCTTACCGGGACAGGGGGCCTACTATGGCTACACCTTC	CASSLPGQGAYYGYTF	TRBJ1-2	TRBD1	-	TRBV7-2
TGTGCCAGCAGCTTATTGGTGCTCGAGAGCGAGCAGTACTTC	CASSLLVLESEQYF	TRBJ2-7	-	-	TRBV11-2
TGTGCCAGCAGCCAAGCAAGGCGACTAGCGGGTGTAAATGAGCAGTTCTTC	CASSQARRLAGVNEQFF	TRBJ2-1	TRBD2	-	TRBV14
TGTGCCAGCAGCTTAAACAGGGAGATCGACGAGCAGTACTTC	CASSLNREIDEQYF	TRBJ2-7	-	-	TRBV7-9
TGTGCCAGCAGCTTCCCCGACAGGGGTGGCTATGGCTACACCTTC	CASSFPDRGGYGYTF	TRBJ1-2	TRBD1	-	TRBV7-2
TGTGCCAGCAGCCCAGGACCGGGCAGGGGGACGTATGGCTACACCTTC	CASSPGPGRGTYGYTF	TRBJ1-2	TRBD1	-	TRBV7-6
TGTGCCAGCAGTCCTCCCTTCTCCGGGGAGCTGTTTTTT	CASSPPFSGELFF	TRBJ2-2	-	-	TRBV27
TGTGCCAGCAGTGACACCGGGACAGGGTCCCACGAGCAGTACTTC	CASSDTGTGSHEQYF	TRBJ2-7	TRBD1	-	TRBV7-3
TGTGCCAGTAGTATTAACGGAGGGGGCGCGGCCAAAAACATTCAGTACTTC	CASSINGGGAAKNIQYF	TRBJ2-4	-	-	TRBV19
TGTGCCAGCAGCTTAGTCGACAGGGAGGAAGCCGGCTACACCTTC	CASSLVDREEAGYTF	TRBJ1-2	TRBD1	-	TRBV11-1